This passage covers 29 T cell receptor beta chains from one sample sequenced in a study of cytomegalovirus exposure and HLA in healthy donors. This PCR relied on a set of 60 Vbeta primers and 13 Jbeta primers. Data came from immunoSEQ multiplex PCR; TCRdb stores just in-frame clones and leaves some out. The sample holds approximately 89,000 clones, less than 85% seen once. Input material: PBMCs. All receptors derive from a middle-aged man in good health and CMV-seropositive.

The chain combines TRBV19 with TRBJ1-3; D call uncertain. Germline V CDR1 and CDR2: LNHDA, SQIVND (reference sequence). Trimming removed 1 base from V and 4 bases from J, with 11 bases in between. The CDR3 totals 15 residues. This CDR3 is CASSIVGSSGNTIYF. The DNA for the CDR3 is TGTGCCAGTAGTATAGTGGGCAGCTCGGGAAACACCATATATTTT.

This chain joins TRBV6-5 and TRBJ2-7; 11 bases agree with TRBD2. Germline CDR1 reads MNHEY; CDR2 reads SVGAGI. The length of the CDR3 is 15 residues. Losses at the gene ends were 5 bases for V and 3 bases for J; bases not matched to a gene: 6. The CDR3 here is CASSSGLAGVYEQYF. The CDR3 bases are TGTGCCAGCAGTAGTGGACTAGCGGGCGTCTACGAGCAGTACTTC.

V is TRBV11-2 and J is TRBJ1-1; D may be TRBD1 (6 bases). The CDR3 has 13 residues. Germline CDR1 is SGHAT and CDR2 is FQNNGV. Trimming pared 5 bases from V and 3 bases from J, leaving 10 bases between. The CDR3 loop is CASSTPGDTEAFF. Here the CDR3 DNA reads TGTGCCAGCAGCACCCCAGGGGACACTGAAGCTTTCTTT.

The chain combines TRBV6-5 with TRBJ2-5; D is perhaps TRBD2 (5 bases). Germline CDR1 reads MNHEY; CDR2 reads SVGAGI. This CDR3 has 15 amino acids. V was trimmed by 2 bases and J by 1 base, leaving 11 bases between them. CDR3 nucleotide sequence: TGTGCCAGCAGTTACAAAACTAGGATCCAAGAGACCCAGTACTTC. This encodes CASSYKTRIQETQYF.

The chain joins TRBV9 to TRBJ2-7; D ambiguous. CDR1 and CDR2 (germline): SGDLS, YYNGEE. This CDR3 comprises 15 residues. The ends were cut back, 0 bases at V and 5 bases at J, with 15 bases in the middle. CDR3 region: CASSVGTSPLHEQYF. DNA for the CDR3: TGTGCCAGCAGCGTAGGTACTTCCCCTCTCCACGAGCAGTACTTC. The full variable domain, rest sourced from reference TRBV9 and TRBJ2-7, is DSGVTQTPKHLITATGQRVTLRCSPRSGDLSVYWYQQSLDQGLQFLIQYYNGEERAKGNILERFSAQQFPDLHSELNLSSLELGDSALYFCASSVGTSPLHEQYFGPGTRLTVT.

CDR3 bases: TGTGCCAGTAGCCTAGGGACCGGGGGTGGCAATCAGCCCCAGCATTTT. This sequence encodes CASSLGTGGGNQPQHF. This chain uses TRBV19 with TRBJ1-5; perhaps TRBD1 as D (5 bases). This CDR3 has 16 amino acids. Germline CDR1 reads LNHDA; CDR2 reads SQIVND (reference sequence). V lost 6 bases and J 2 bases, leaving 17 bases between the germline ends.

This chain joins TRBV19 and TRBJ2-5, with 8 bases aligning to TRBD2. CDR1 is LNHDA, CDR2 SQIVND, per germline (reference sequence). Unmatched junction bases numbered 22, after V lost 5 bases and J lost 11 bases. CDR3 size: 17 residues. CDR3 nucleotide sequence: TGTGCCAGTAGTCTGGGGTCTAGCGGGCCACCTTCTCAGGAGCAGTACTTC. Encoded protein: CASSLGSSGPPSQEQYF.

The CDR3 coding sequence is TGTGCCAGCAGCCAGAACAGGGCCCAAGAGACCCAGTACTTC. Its translation: CASSQNRAQETQYF. The chain has TRBV14 and TRBJ2-5; D might be TRBD1 (6 bases). This CDR3 comprises 14 residues. Trimming cost V 3 bases and J 1 base, with 9 bases left between them. The germline CDR1 and CDR2 sequences are SGHDN and FVKESK.

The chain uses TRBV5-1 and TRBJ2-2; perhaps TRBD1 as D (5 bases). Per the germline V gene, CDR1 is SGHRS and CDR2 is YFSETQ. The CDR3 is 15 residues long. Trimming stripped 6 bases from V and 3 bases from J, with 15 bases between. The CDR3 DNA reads TGCGCCAGCAACCCAGGACACCGTGACACCGGGGAGCTGTTTTTT. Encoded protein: CASNPGHRDTGELFF.

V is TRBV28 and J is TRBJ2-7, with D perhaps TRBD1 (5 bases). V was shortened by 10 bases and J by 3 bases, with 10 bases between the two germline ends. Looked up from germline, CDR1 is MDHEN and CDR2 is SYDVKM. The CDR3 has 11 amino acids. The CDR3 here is CATWGDYEQYF. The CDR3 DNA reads TGTGCCACCTGGGGCGACTACGAGCAGTACTTC.

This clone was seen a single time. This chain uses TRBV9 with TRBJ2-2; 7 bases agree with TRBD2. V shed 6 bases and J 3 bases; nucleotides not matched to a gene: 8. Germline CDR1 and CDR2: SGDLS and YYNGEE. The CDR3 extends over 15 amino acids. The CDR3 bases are TGTGCCAGCAATGGCGGGGGAGGGGACACCGGGGAGCTGTTTTTT. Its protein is CASNGGGGDTGELFF.

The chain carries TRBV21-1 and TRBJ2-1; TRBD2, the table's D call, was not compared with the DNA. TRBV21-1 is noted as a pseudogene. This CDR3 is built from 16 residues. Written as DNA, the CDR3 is TGTGCCAGCAGCAACCCCTTAGCGGGCTCCTACAATGAGCAGTTCTTC. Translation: CASSNPLAGSYNEQFF.

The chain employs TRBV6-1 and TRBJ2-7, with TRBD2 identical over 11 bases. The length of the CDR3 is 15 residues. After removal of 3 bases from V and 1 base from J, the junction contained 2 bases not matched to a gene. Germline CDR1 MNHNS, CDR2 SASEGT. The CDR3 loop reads CASSDLAGGSYEQYF. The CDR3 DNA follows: TGTGCCAGCAGTGATTTAGCGGGAGGGTCCTACGAGCAGTACTTC.

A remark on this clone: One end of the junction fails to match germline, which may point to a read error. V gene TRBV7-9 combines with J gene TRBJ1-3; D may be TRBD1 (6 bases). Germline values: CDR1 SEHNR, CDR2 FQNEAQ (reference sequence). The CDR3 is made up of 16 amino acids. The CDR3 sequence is CSSSDLQGFGGNTIYF. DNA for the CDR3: TGTTCCAGCAGCGACCTACAGGGTTTCGGTGGAAACACCATATATTTT.

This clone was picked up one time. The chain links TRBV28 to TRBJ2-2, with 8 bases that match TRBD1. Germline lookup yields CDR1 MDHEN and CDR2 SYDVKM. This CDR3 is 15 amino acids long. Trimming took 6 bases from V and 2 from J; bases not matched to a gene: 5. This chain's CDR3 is CASRGDRRNTGELFF. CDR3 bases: TGTGCCAGCAGGGGGGACAGGCGCAACACCGGGGAGCTGTTTTTT.

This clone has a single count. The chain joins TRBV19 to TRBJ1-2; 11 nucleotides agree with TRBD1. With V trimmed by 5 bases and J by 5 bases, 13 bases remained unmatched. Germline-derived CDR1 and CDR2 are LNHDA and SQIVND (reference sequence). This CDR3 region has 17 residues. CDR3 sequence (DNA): TGTGCCAGTAGTCCCGGACAGGGGGCTAACGGGATATATGGCTACACCTTC. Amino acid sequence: CASSPGQGANGIYGYTF.

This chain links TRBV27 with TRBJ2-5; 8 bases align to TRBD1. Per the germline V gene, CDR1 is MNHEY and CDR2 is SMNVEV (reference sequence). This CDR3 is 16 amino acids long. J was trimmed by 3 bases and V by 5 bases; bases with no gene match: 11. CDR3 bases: TGTGCCAGCAGTCCCCCCTCCTCGACAGGGGAAGAGACCCAGTACTTC. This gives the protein CASSPPSSTGEETQYF.

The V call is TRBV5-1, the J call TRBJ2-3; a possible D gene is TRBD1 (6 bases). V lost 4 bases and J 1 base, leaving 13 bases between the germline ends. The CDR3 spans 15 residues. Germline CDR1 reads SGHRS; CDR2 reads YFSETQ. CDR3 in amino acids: CASSADRPRTDTQYF. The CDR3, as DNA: TGCGCCAGCAGCGCAGACAGGCCTCGCACAGATACGCAGTATTTT.

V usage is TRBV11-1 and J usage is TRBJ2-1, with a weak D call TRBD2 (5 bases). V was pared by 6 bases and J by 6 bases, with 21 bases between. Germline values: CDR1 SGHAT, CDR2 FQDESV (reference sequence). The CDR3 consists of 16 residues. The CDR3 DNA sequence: TGTGCCAGCAGATCTAGCCGGACTTTCGTGGGCAATGAGCAGTTCTTC. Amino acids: CASRSSRTFVGNEQFF.

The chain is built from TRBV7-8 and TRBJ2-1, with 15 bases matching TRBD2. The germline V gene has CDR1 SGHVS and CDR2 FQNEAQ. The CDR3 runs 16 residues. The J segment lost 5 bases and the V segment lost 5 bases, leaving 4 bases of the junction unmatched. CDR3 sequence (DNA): TGTGCCAGCAGCCAAAGGACTAGCGGGAGGGACAATGAGCAGTTCTTC. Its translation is CASSQRTSGRDNEQFF.

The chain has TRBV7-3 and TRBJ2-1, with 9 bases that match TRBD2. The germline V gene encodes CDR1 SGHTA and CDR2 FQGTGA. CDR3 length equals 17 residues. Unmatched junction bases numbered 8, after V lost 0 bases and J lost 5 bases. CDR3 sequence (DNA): TGTGCCAGCAGCTTAACAGCGGGGGGTATCAGGAACAATGAGCAGTTCTTC. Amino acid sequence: CASSLTAGGIRNNEQFF. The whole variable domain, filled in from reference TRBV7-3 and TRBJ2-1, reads GAGVSQTPSNKVTEKGKYVELRCDPISGHTALYWYRQSLGQGPEFLIYFQGTGAADDSGLPNDRFFAVRPEGSVSTLKIQRTERGDSAVYLCASSLTAGGIRNNEQFFGPGTRLTVL.

The CDR3 reads CASSQQGAGYTF. DNA of the CDR3: TGTGCCAGCAGTCAACAGGGGGCTGGCTACACCTTC. V is TRBV11-3 and J is TRBJ1-2; 9 bases match TRBD1. V trimming: 6 bases; J trimming: 7 bases; junction bases outside the gene matches: 3. Germline V gives CDR1 SGHNT, CDR2 YENEEA. The CDR3 totals 12 residues.

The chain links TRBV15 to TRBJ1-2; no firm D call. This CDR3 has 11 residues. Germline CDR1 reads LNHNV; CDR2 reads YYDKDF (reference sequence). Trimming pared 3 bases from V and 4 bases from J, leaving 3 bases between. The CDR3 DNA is TGTGCCACCAGCAGCCGCTATGGCTACACCTTC. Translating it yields CATSSRYGYTF.

CDR3: CASSLGTGGYGYTF. As DNA, the CDR3 is TGTGCCAGCAGCTTGGGGACAGGGGGATATGGCTACACCTTC. V and J are TRBV11-2 and TRBJ1-2; 11 bases agree with TRBD1. The ends lost 3 bases at V and 5 bases at J; junction bases unmatched: 2. This CDR3 is 14 amino acids long. Looked up from germline, CDR1 is SGHAT and CDR2 is FQNNGV.

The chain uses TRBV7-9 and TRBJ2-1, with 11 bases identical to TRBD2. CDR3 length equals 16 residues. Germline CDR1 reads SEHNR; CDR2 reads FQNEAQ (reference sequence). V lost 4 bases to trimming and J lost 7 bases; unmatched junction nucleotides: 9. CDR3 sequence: CASSWGSSGGQNEQFF. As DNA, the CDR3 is TGTGCCAGCAGCTGGGGTTCTAGCGGGGGGCAGAATGAGCAGTTCTTC.

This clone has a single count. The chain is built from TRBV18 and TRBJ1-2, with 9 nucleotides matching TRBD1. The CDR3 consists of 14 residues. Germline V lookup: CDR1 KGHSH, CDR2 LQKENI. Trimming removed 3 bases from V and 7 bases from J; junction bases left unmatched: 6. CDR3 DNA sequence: TGTGCCAGCTCACCCACAGGGGGCCGTAGTGGCTACACCTTC. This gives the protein CASSPTGGRSGYTF. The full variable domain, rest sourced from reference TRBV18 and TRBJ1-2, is NAGVMQNPRHLVRRRGQEARLRCSPMKGHSHVYWYRQLPEEGLKFMVYLQKENIIDESGMPKERFSAEFPKEGPSILRIQQVVRGDSAAYFCASSPTGGRSGYTFGSGTRLTVV.

The CDR3 DNA reads TGTGCCAGCAGGGCTGGGACTAGCGGGATCTGGGCCAACGTCCTGACTTTC. It translates to CASRAGTSGIWANVLTF. The rearrangement links TRBV28 to TRBJ2-6; TRBD2 matches at 13 bases. This CDR3 has 17 residues. Germline V gene lookup returns CDR1 MDHEN and CDR2 SYDVKM. V lost 6 bases, J lost 5 bases, and 7 bases stayed unmatched. The full variable domain, with the rest looked up from reference TRBV28 and TRBJ2-6, is DVKVTQSSRYLVKRTGEKVFLECVQDMDHENMFWYRQDPGLGLRLIYFSYDVKMKEKGDIPEGYSVSREKKERFSLILESASTNQTSMYLCASRAGTSGIWANVLTFGAGSRLTVL.

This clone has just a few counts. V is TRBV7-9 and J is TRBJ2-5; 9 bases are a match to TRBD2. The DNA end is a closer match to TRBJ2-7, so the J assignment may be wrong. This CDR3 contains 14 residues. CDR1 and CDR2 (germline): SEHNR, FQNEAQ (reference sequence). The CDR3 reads CASSWAGGPDEQYF. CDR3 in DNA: TGTGCCAGCAGCTGGGCGGGAGGGCCGGACGAGCAGTACTTC.

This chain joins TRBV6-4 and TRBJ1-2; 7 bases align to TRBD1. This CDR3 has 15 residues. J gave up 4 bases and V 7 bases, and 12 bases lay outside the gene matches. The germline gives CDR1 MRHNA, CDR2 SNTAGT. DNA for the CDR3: TGTGCCAGCACCGTATCAGGACAGGACGTCTATGGCTACACCTTC. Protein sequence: CASTVSGQDVYGYTF.